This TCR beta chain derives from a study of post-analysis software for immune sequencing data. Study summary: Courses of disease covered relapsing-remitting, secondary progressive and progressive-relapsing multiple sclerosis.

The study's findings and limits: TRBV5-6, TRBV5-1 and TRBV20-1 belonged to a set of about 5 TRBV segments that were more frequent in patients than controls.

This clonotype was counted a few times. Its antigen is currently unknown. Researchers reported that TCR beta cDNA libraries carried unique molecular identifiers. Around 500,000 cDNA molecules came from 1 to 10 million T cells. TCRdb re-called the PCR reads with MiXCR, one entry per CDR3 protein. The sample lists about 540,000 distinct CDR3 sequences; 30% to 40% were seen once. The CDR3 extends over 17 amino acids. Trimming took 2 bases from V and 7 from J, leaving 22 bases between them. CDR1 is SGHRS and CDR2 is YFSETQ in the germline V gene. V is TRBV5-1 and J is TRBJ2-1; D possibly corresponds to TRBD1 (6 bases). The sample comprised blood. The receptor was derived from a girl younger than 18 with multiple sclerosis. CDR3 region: CASSFFGRTDLVNEQFF. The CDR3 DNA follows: TGCGCCAGCAGCTTTTTCGGGCGGACAGATCTCGTAAATGAGCAGTTCTTC.